These 23 T cell receptor beta chains share one sample of origin, sequenced in a study of cytomegalovirus exposure and HLA in healthy donors (dated by TCRdb to about 2017). The library relied on the immunoSEQ multiplex PCR assay. A mixture of 60 forward primers for TCR Vbeta segments and 13 reverse primers for TCR Jbeta segments was used in the multiplex PCR. The source is immuneACCESS, and TCRdb retained only in-frame sequences with V and J called. Part of the clones is not carried over; for the studies checked, unresolved V genes explain less than half of this, and the remainder is unexplained. This sample holds 200,000 or so clones; approximately 80% were observed only once. Around 16% of the sample goes to the ten largest clones. Sequencing input: PBMCs. These receptors came from a man aged 40-50 years in good health and CMV-seronegative.

The J gene is TRBJ2-1, the V gene TRBV6-5; 8 nucleotides match TRBD2. After removal of 8 bases from V and 7 bases from J, the junction contained 4 bases not matched to a gene. The CDR3 is made up of 12 amino acids. Germline V gene data show CDR1 as MNHEY and CDR2 as SVGAGI. The CDR3 nucleotides are TGTGCCAGCGGACGGGGGGGAAATGAGCAGTTCTTC. This sequence encodes CASGRGGNEQFF.

This clone was observed a handful of times. The DNA for the CDR3 is TGCGCCAGCAGCATAGACACAGGGAAGACCCAGTACTTC. Translating it yields CASSIDTGKTQYF. The rearrangement links TRBV5-1 to TRBJ2-5; a possible D gene is TRBD1 (6 bases). V lost 4 bases and J lost 6, with 13 bases in between. Germline loops: CDR1 SGHRS, CDR2 YFSETQ. The CDR3 sequence is 13 residues long.

The J gene is TRBJ2-3, the V gene TRBV19; 7 nucleotides align to TRBD1. Germline CDR1 is LNHDA and CDR2 is SQIVND (reference sequence). CDR3 length: 13 residues. Trimming cost V 5 bases and J 1 base; bases outside gene matches: 0. The CDR3 protein is CASSDRGTDTQYF. CDR3 coding DNA: TGTGCCAGTAGTGACAGGGGCACAGATACGCAGTATTTT.

This clone has just a few counts. The CDR3 here is CASSLGGSTGTDTQYF. The DNA for the CDR3 is TGTGCCAGCAGCTTAGGAGGCAGTACGGGCACAGATACGCAGTATTTT. The rearrangement joins TRBV7-2 to TRBJ2-3; D is undetermined. This CDR3 has 16 residues. Germline CDR1 and CDR2: SGHTA and FQGNSA. Trimming pared 1 base from V and 1 base from J, leaving 12 bases between.

This sequence joins TRBV6-6 and TRBJ2-7, with TRBD1 matching 10 bases. V was pared by 4 bases and J by 0 bases, with 3 bases of the junction left unmatched. The CDR3 loop spans 15 amino acids. Germline CDR1 MNHNY, CDR2 SVGAGI (reference sequence). CDR3 region: CASSSGTGDSYEQYF. CDR3 coding DNA: TGTGCCAGCAGTTCCGGGACAGGGGACTCCTACGAGCAGTACTTC.

The chain carries TRBV4-2 and TRBJ2-3; TRBD2 agrees at 9 bases. Germline CDR1 is LGHNA and CDR2 is YNFKEQ. This CDR3 region has 15 residues. Trimming took 1 base from V and 3 from J; bases not matched to a gene: 2. Written as DNA, the CDR3 is TGTGCCAGCAGCCAAGGAGCGGGGGGTACAGATACGCAGTATTTT. Its translation: CASSQGAGGTDTQYF.

This clone was observed a single time. V gene TRBV7-8 combines with J gene TRBJ2-5; 9 positions match TRBD2. The V and J ends lost 1 base and 5 bases, in that order; junction bases with no gene match: 20. Germline V lookup: CDR1 SGHVS, CDR2 FQNEAQ. The CDR3 has 20 amino acids. The DNA for the CDR3 is TGTGCCAGCAGCTTAGGCGTTTTGCGGGGGGGCCGGGCGGCCAGGGAGACCCAGTACTTC. Translation gives CASSLGVLRGGRAARETQYF.

This chain uses TRBV5-1 with TRBJ1-3; possible D gene TRBD1, 5 bases. V was cut by 4 bases and J by 2 bases, with 13 bases left in between. The germline V gene has CDR1 SGHRS and CDR2 YFSETQ. The CDR3 spans 15 residues. The CDR3 loop reads CASSRGGFTGNTIYF. In DNA, the CDR3 is TGCGCCAGCAGCCGCGGGGGTTTTACTGGAAACACCATATATTTT.

The table lists this clone with a count of one. The genes are TRBV30 and TRBJ2-7, with a weak D call TRBD1 (6 bases). Germline values: CDR1 GTSNPN, CDR2 SVGIG (reference sequence). Trimming removed 4 bases at V and 6 bases at J, with 10 bases between. The CDR3 contains 11 residues. CDR3 sequence: CAWKQGREQYF. CDR3 nucleotides: TGTGCCTGGAAGCAGGGGCGCGAGCAGTACTTC.

J is TRBJ2-7 and V is TRBV28; D is perhaps TRBD2 (6 bases). CDR1 is MDHEN, CDR2 SYDVKM, per germline. V lost 4 bases and J 1 base, leaving 11 bases between the germline ends. This CDR3 comprises 14 residues. For the CDR3, the DNA is TGTGCCAGCAGTTCCCTCGGGGGATCCTACGAGCAGTACTTC. Its protein is CASSSLGGSYEQYF.

This clone was picked up a small number of times. The rearrangement uses TRBV29-1 and TRBJ2-7; TRBD2 agrees at 8 bases. This CDR3 spans 14 amino acids. Germline-derived CDR1 and CDR2 are SQVTM and ANQGSEA. Unmatched junction bases numbered 12, after V lost 7 bases and J lost 4 bases. The CDR3 DNA reads as TGCAGCGCCACCGGGACTAGGGGTAGATACGAGCAGTACTTC. Amino acid sequence: CSATGTRGRYEQYF.

This clone was recorded once. V and J are TRBV5-8 and TRBJ1-6; D may be TRBD1 (5 bases). This CDR3 has 16 residues. Germline CDR1 SGHTS, CDR2 YDEGEE. V was trimmed by 5 bases and J by 0 bases, leaving 12 bases between them. CDR3 sequence (DNA): TGTGCCAGCAGTCGGGGGGGGAGCTCCTATAATTCACCCCTCCACTTT. Translated, it gives CASSRGGSSYNSPLHF.

The chain has TRBV28 and TRBJ1-2, with 8 bases aligning to TRBD1. The germline gives CDR1 MDHEN, CDR2 SYDVKM. CDR3 length: 12 amino acids. Germline trimming cut 7 bases from V and 4 bases from J; bases unmatched to any gene: 2. The CDR3 DNA reads as TGTGCCAGCACCGACAGGGGCTATGGCTACACCTTC. Residues: CASTDRGYGYTF.

V usage is TRBV4-1 and J usage is TRBJ1-5; no firm D call. This CDR3 comprises 16 residues. V was trimmed by 4 bases and J by 0 bases, leaving 13 bases between them. The germline V gene encodes CDR1 MGHRA and CDR2 YSYEKL. In nucleotides, the CDR3 is TGCGCCAGCAGCCCCGTTCCGGGGAATAGCAATCAGCCCCAGCATTTT. Residues: CASSPVPGNSNQPQHF.

The sample holds a few counts of this clone. The chain employs TRBV15 and TRBJ2-3, with D possibly being TRBD1 (6 bases). Trimming took 5 bases from V and 0 from J, leaving 12 bases between them. Germline CDR1 and CDR2: LNHNV and YYDKDF (reference sequence). CDR3 length: 15 residues. In nucleotides, the CDR3 is TGTGCCACCAGCCCTTCGAGGGGGAGCACAGATACGCAGTATTTT. Its protein is CATSPSRGSTDTQYF.

This clone was picked up a small number of times. J is TRBJ1-3 and V is TRBV7-8; tentatively, D is TRBD1 (6 bases). The germline CDR1 and CDR2 sequences are SGHVS and FQNEAQ. This CDR3 is built from 15 residues. The ends were cut back, 5 bases at V and 1 base at J, with 12 bases in the middle. CDR3 nucleotide sequence: TGTGCCAGCAGCGCGACAGGTTCTTCTGGAAACACCATATATTTT. Its protein product is CASSATGSSGNTIYF.

The chain has TRBV7-9 and TRBJ2-2; possibly TRBD2 for D (5 bases). Per the germline V gene, CDR1 is SEHNR and CDR2 is FQNEAQ (reference sequence). There are 14 residues in the CDR3. V lost 6 bases and J lost 6, with 14 bases in between. Written as DNA, the CDR3 is TGTGCCAGCAGTTCGCCTGGGAGTGCCGGGGAGCTGTTTTTT. The encoded protein is CASSSPGSAGELFF.

This clone was found a few times. The genes are TRBV5-4 and TRBJ1-1; 7 nucleotides align to TRBD1. The length of the CDR3 is 14 residues. Germline V gives CDR1 SGHNT, CDR2 YYREEE (reference sequence). Trimming took 3 bases from V and 7 from J; bases not matched to a gene: 9. CDR3 loop: CASSSGQYEVEAFF. As DNA, the CDR3 is TGTGCCAGCAGCTCGGGACAGTACGAAGTTGAAGCTTTCTTT.

The V call is TRBV9, the J call TRBJ2-7; 15 bases align to TRBD2. The CDR3 spans 17 residues. V was pared by 0 bases and J by 5 bases, with 6 bases of the junction left unmatched. Germline-derived CDR1 and CDR2 are SGDLS and YYNGEE. CDR3 DNA: TGTGCCAGCAGCGTAGATGGAGGGACTAGCGGGAGGAACGAGCAGTACTTC. Translated: CASSVDGGTSGRNEQYF. The full variable domain, its missing parts supplied by reference TRBV9 and TRBJ2-7, is DSGVTQTPKHLITATGQRVTLRCSPRSGDLSVYWYQQSLDQGLQFLIQYYNGEERAKGNILERFSAQQFPDLHSELNLSSLELGDSALYFCASSVDGGTSGRNEQYFGPGTRLTVT.

V usage is TRBV6-5 and J usage is TRBJ2-5, with 9 bases matching TRBD1. With the DNA end fitting TRBJ2-7 better, the J assignment may be wrong. CDR1 and CDR2 from the germline V gene are MNHEY and SVGAGI. The CDR3 consists of 15 residues. CDR3 region: CASSYGTGTPYEQYF. The CDR3 DNA sequence: TGTGCCAGCAGTTACGGGACAGGGACTCCCTACGAGCAGTACTTC.

This sequence joins TRBV28 and TRBJ2-5; tentative D call: TRBD2 (5 bases). Trimming cost V 2 bases and J 5 bases, with 9 bases left between them. CDR1 is MDHEN and CDR2 is SYDVKM in the germline V gene. The CDR3 covers 13 residues. CDR3 loop: CASSLPGWETQYF. DNA for the CDR3: TGTGCCAGCAGTTTACCGGGGTGGGAGACCCAGTACTTC.

A few counts support this clone. The chain carries TRBV5-1 and TRBJ2-1; 7 bases fit TRBD1. The J segment lost 1 base and the V segment lost 8 bases, leaving 15 bases of the junction unmatched. The CDR3 contains 17 residues. Germline V lookup: CDR1 SGHRS, CDR2 YFSETQ. The CDR3 spells CASERDSNSQSYNEQFF. As DNA, the CDR3 is TGCGCCAGTGAACGGGACAGCAATAGCCAGTCCTACAATGAGCAGTTCTTC.

The rearrangement joins TRBV19 to TRBJ2-1; 9 bases align to TRBD2. Germline V gene data show CDR1 as LNHDA and CDR2 as SQIVND (reference sequence). The CDR3 is 15 amino acids. With 4 bases clipped from V and 4 bases from J, the junction kept 5 bases outside the gene matches. The CDR3 here is CASSSGGGAYNEQFF. The CDR3 DNA sequence: TGTGCCAGTAGTAGTGGCGGGGGGGCGTACAATGAGCAGTTCTTC.